This is a list of T cell receptor beta chains from one sample in a study of T-cell reconstitution after alpha-beta-depleted transplantation in children. Via MiXCR, TCRdb re-called the PCR reads, giving one row per CDR3 protein. The profile shows some 220,000 distinct CDR3 sequences, about 11% of them singletons. Here the sequenced sample was PBMCs, taken before TCRalphabeta/CD19-depleted stem cell transplant. The receptors come from a child younger than two with acute myeloid leukemia, due to receive a stem cell transplant. CDR3s include the opening cysteine and the closing phenylalanine or tryptophan. The D gene is left open where the match is weak. Clone size appears in some rows only: once, few, many, or a class for an expanded clone.

d_gene: TRBD1; v_gene: TRBV7-9; abundance: many; j_gene: TRBJ2-3; CDR3nt: TGTGCCAGCAGCTTATCACAGGGGGCAGGGGGGGATACGCAGTATTTT; CDR3aa: CASSLSQGAGGDTQYF
d_gene: .; v_gene: TRBV11-2; abundance: many; j_gene: TRBJ1-2; CDR3nt: TGTGCCAGCAGCCCACGACGGCGGGATGGCTACACCTTC; CDR3aa: CASSPRRRDGYTF
d_gene: TRBD1; v_gene: TRBV6-1; abundance: .; j_gene: TRBJ1-1; CDR3nt: TGTGCCAGCAGTCAAATCTCGAGCATCGGGGACAGGTGGAACACTGAAGCTTTCTTT; CDR3aa: CASSQISSIGDRWNTEAFF
d_gene: .; v_gene: TRBV2; abundance: many; j_gene: TRBJ1-3; CDR3nt: TGTGCCAGCAGGGACAGCCTCTCTGGAAACACCATATATTTT; CDR3aa: CASRDSLSGNTIYF
d_gene: TRBD1; v_gene: TRBV25-1; abundance: many; j_gene: TRBJ2-3; CDR3nt: TGTGCCAGCAGTTTTCTGCCATTGGGCAGGGGGCGTGTGGAAGAAAGGCGAGATACGCAGTATTTT; CDR3aa: CASSFLPLGRGRVEERRDTQYF
d_gene: .; v_gene: TRBV29-1; abundance: medium-sized; j_gene: TRBJ2-3; CDR3nt: TGCAGCGTTGATGAAAATGTGGGAGATACGCAGTATTTT; CDR3aa: CSVDENVGDTQYF
d_gene: .; v_gene: TRBV7-3; abundance: many; j_gene: TRBJ2-1; CDR3nt: TGTGCCAGCAGCTTGAAAAAGAGGGGTGAGCAGTTCTTC; CDR3aa: CASSLKKRGEQFF
d_gene: .; v_gene: TRBV29-1; abundance: many; j_gene: TRBJ2-7; CDR3nt: TGCAGCGTTGTGGCGGCCTCCTACGAGCAGTACTTC; CDR3aa: CSVVAASYEQYF
d_gene: .; v_gene: TRBV14; abundance: .; j_gene: TRBJ2-6; CDR3nt: TGTGCCAGCAGCCATCAAACTGGAGGGGCCAACGTCCTGACTTTC; CDR3aa: CASSHQTGGANVLTF
d_gene: TRBD2; v_gene: TRBV4-1; abundance: many; j_gene: TRBJ2-3; CDR3nt: TGCGCCAGCAGCCAAGTTAGGGGACTAGGGGCAGATACGCAGTATTTT; CDR3aa: CASSQVRGLGADTQYF
d_gene: TRBD1; v_gene: TRBV10-3; abundance: many; j_gene: TRBJ2-5; CDR3nt: TGTGCCATCAGTACGGACAGGGCCCAAGAGACCCAGTACTTC; CDR3aa: CAISTDRAQETQYF
d_gene: .; v_gene: TRBV28; abundance: many; j_gene: TRBJ2-5; CDR3nt: TGTGCCAGCAGCCTCGTCCCCCAGACCCAGTACTTC; CDR3aa: CASSLVPQTQYF
d_gene: TRBD2; v_gene: TRBV20-1; abundance: many; j_gene: TRBJ2-5; CDR3nt: TGCAGTGCTAGCTCTAGCGGGCAACAAGAGACCCAGTACTTC; CDR3aa: CSASSSGQQETQYF
d_gene: .; v_gene: TRBV20-1; abundance: many; j_gene: TRBJ2-3; CDR3nt: TGCAGTGCTGTTAGGGCGTATAGCACAGATACGCAGTATTTT; CDR3aa: CSAVRAYSTDTQYF
d_gene: .; v_gene: TRBV24-1; abundance: few; j_gene: TRBJ2-7; CDR3nt: TGTGCCACCAGTGATTCGCGGGGGACAGCCACCCCCTACGAGCAGTACTTC; CDR3aa: CATSDSRGTATPYEQYF
d_gene: TRBD2; v_gene: TRBV4-1; abundance: few; j_gene: TRBJ2-2; CDR3nt: TGCGCCAGCAGCCCTCTCCGACTAGCGGGCAACGCGAACACCGGGGAGCTGTTTTTT; CDR3aa: CASSPLRLAGNANTGELFF
d_gene: .; v_gene: TRBV20-1; abundance: many; j_gene: TRBJ1-4; CDR3nt: TGCAGTGCAATGGTCTCAGCCAATGAAAAACTGTTTTTT; CDR3aa: CSAMVSANEKLFF
d_gene: TRBD2; v_gene: TRBV12-3/TRBV12-4; abundance: .; j_gene: TRBJ2-5; CDR3nt: TGTGCCAGCAGGACTAGCGGGGGCCAAGAGACCCAGTACTTC; CDR3aa: CASRTSGGQETQYF
d_gene: TRBD1; v_gene: TRBV12-3/TRBV12-4; abundance: many; j_gene: TRBJ1-5; CDR3nt: TGTGCCAGCAGGGGGACAGAGACGCAGCCCCAGCATTTT; CDR3aa: CASRGTETQPQHF
d_gene: .; v_gene: TRBV20-1; abundance: many; j_gene: TRBJ2-2; CDR3nt: TGCAGTGCTATAGGCGCCGACAACACCGGGGAGCTGTTTTTT; CDR3aa: CSAIGADNTGELFF
d_gene: .; v_gene: TRBV12-3/TRBV12-4; abundance: many; j_gene: TRBJ2-7; CDR3nt: TGTGCCAGCAGTCGAAACTACGGCTACGAGCAGTACTTC; CDR3aa: CASSRNYGYEQYF
d_gene: .; v_gene: TRBV10-3; abundance: many; j_gene: TRBJ2-7; CDR3nt: TGTGCCATCAGTGGGACCGACAGGGCGGGGGAGCAGTACTTC; CDR3aa: CAISGTDRAGEQYF
d_gene: .; v_gene: TRBV7-2; abundance: many; j_gene: TRBJ2-1; CDR3nt: TGTGCCAGCAGCTTACTAGCGTATGTGGGGGATGAGCAGTTCTTC; CDR3aa: CASSLLAYVGDEQFF
d_gene: .; v_gene: TRBV2; abundance: many; j_gene: TRBJ2-2; CDR3nt: TGTGCCAGCAGGCCACAGGGAGACACCGGGGAGCTGTTTTTT; CDR3aa: CASRPQGDTGELFF
d_gene: TRBD1; v_gene: TRBV6-1; abundance: many; j_gene: TRBJ1-2; CDR3nt: TGTGCCAGCAGTGACCTTTGGACAGGGATGTACTATGGCTACACCTTC; CDR3aa: CASSDLWTGMYYGYTF
d_gene: .; v_gene: TRBV19; abundance: few; j_gene: TRBJ1-1; CDR3nt: TGTGCCAGTAGTCCCGGGACCGTTGAAGCTTTCTTT; CDR3aa: CASSPGTVEAFF
d_gene: TRBD2; v_gene: TRBV28; abundance: many; j_gene: TRBJ2-1; CDR3nt: TGTGCCAGCAGTTTAAGCGGGAGGGCCAGAAATGAGCAGTTCTTC; CDR3aa: CASSLSGRARNEQFF
d_gene: TRBD2; v_gene: TRBV5-8; abundance: .; j_gene: TRBJ2-2; CDR3nt: TGTGCCAGCAGCTTGGGGGTAACGGGAGGAACCGGGGAGCTGTTTTTT; CDR3aa: CASSLGVTGGTGELFF
d_gene: .; v_gene: TRBV7-2; abundance: many; j_gene: TRBJ2-1; CDR3nt: TGTGCCAGCAGCTGGGGGGGGCGACACAATGAGCAGTTCTTC; CDR3aa: CASSWGGRHNEQFF
d_gene: TRBD2; v_gene: TRBV12-3/TRBV12-4; abundance: many; j_gene: TRBJ2-7; CDR3nt: TGTGCCAGCAGTTTTGAGCGGGAGCCCTCCTACGAGCAGTACTTC; CDR3aa: CASSFEREPSYEQYF
d_gene: TRBD2; v_gene: TRBV5-6; abundance: many; j_gene: TRBJ2-2; CDR3nt: TGTGCCAGCGGGGCGGGAGAAATTGTCGGGGAGCTGTTTTTT; CDR3aa: CASGAGEIVGELFF
d_gene: .; v_gene: TRBV20-1; abundance: many; j_gene: TRBJ2-5; CDR3nt: TGCAGTGCTGCGACAGATATACAAGAGACCCAGTACTTC; CDR3aa: CSAATDIQETQYF
d_gene: TRBD2; v_gene: TRBV10-3; abundance: many; j_gene: TRBJ2-1; CDR3nt: TGTGCCATCGAGGACCTGGCGGCTAGCGGGAGCAATGAGCAGTTCTTC; CDR3aa: CAIEDLAASGSNEQFF
d_gene: .; v_gene: TRBV11-2; abundance: .; j_gene: TRBJ2-2; CDR3nt: TGTGCCAGCACCGGGCGCACCGGGGAGCTGTTTTTT; CDR3aa: CASTGRTGELFF
d_gene: TRBD2; v_gene: TRBV12-3/TRBV12-4; abundance: many; j_gene: TRBJ2-7; CDR3nt: TGTGCCAGCAGTATGTGGACTAGCCCCCTATACGAGCAGTACTTC; CDR3aa: CASSMWTSPLYEQYF
d_gene: .; v_gene: TRBV12-3/TRBV12-4; abundance: many; j_gene: TRBJ1-2; CDR3nt: TGTGCCAGCAGTTACGGGCCAGGGGAAGGCTACACCTTC; CDR3aa: CASSYGPGEGYTF
d_gene: .; v_gene: TRBV20-1; abundance: many; j_gene: TRBJ1-1; CDR3nt: TGCAGTGCTATGAAGGGCCATGGGGGGAACACTGAAGCTTTCTTT; CDR3aa: CSAMKGHGGNTEAFF
d_gene: TRBD2; v_gene: TRBV20-1; abundance: many; j_gene: TRBJ2-4; CDR3nt: TGCAGTGCTAGACCGTTTCATAGAGCGGGACTAGCCAAAAACATTCAGTACTTC; CDR3aa: CSARPFHRAGLAKNIQYF
d_gene: TRBD2; v_gene: TRBV6-1; abundance: .; j_gene: TRBJ2-3; CDR3nt: TGTGCCAGCAGTGCGGGACTAGCGGGAGGCACAGATACGCAGTATTTT; CDR3aa: CASSAGLAGGTDTQYF
d_gene: TRBD1; v_gene: TRBV7-8; abundance: many; j_gene: TRBJ1-5; CDR3nt: TGTGCCAGCAGCTTAGGGACAGGGGGCCGGCCCCAGCATTTT; CDR3aa: CASSLGTGGRPQHF
d_gene: .; v_gene: TRBV5-1; abundance: many; j_gene: TRBJ1-5; CDR3nt: TGCGCCAGCAGCTTGGAAGGTCAGCCCCAGCATTTT; CDR3aa: CASSLEGQPQHF
d_gene: .; v_gene: TRBV29-1; abundance: few; j_gene: TRBJ2-6; CDR3nt: TGCAGCGTTAGAAGCCCAACCTCTGGGGCCAACGTCCTGACTTTC; CDR3aa: CSVRSPTSGANVLTF
d_gene: .; v_gene: TRBV7-2; abundance: many; j_gene: TRBJ2-7; CDR3nt: TGTGCCAGCAGCCCCACACCGGCGTCCTACGAGCAGTACTTC; CDR3aa: CASSPTPASYEQYF
d_gene: TRBD1; v_gene: TRBV11-2; abundance: many; j_gene: TRBJ1-1; CDR3nt: TGTGCCAGCAGGACAGGGGGGTTGGCTTTCTTT; CDR3aa: CASRTGGLAFF
d_gene: TRBD2; v_gene: TRBV10-3; abundance: few; j_gene: TRBJ2-1; CDR3nt: TGTGCCATCAGCCATCCGACTAGCGGGAGAAATGAGCAGTTCTTC; CDR3aa: CAISHPTSGRNEQFF
d_gene: .; v_gene: TRBV20-1; abundance: many; j_gene: TRBJ2-1; CDR3nt: TGCAGTGCTAGTCAGTACGGACACCACAATGAGCAGTTCTTC; CDR3aa: CSASQYGHHNEQFF
d_gene: .; v_gene: TRBV10-3; abundance: many; j_gene: TRBJ2-5; CDR3nt: TGTGCCATCAGTGGGTCAGGGGCCTTGGAGACCCAGTACTTC; CDR3aa: CAISGSGALETQYF
d_gene: TRBD2; v_gene: TRBV10-2; abundance: many; j_gene: TRBJ2-1; CDR3nt: TGCGCCAGCAGACTAGCGGGAGGGCCCTATGAGCAGTTCTTC; CDR3aa: CASRLAGGPYEQFF
d_gene: TRBD2; v_gene: TRBV7-2; abundance: few; j_gene: TRBJ2-7; CDR3nt: TGTGCCAGCAGCTTCGGGAGGACTAGCAGGTCCTACGAGCAGTACTTC; CDR3aa: CASSFGRTSRSYEQYF
d_gene: .; v_gene: TRBV20-1; abundance: many; j_gene: TRBJ2-2; CDR3nt: TGCAGTGCTAGAACCTCCGGGAGACCGAACACCGGGGAGCTGTTTTTT; CDR3aa: CSARTSGRPNTGELFF
d_gene: .; v_gene: TRBV28; abundance: many; j_gene: TRBJ2-7; CDR3nt: TGTGCCAGCAGTTTAACCGGGGTCGAGCAGTACTTC; CDR3aa: CASSLTGVEQYF
d_gene: TRBD1; v_gene: TRBV3-1; abundance: many; j_gene: TRBJ2-1; CDR3nt: TGTGCCAGCAGCGACGACAGGGGATCCTACAATGAGCAGTTCTTC; CDR3aa: CASSDDRGSYNEQFF